Shown below are 15 T cell receptor beta chains from a single sample sequenced in a study of CD8+CD57+ T cells in acquired aplastic anemia. The template for TCR beta VDJ and CDR3 sequence profiling was genomic DNA. In TCRdb, the reads were re-called with MiXCR into one record per CDR3 protein. This sample has about 98,000 distinct CDR3 sequences, with less than 75% found just once. For sequencing, patients were chosen who had shown expansion of CD8+CD57+ cells by flow cytometry. Source material: sorted CD4+, CD8+, or CD8+CD57+ T cells (not recorded which) from PBMCs. All receptors derive from a human donor with aplastic anemia.

This clonotype was counted ten times or more. The chain is built from TRBV19 and TRBJ2-3; 8 bases match TRBD1. With 6 bases clipped from V and 5 bases from J, the junction kept 10 bases outside the gene matches. This CDR3 is built from 15 residues. Germline values: CDR1 LNHDA, CDR2 SQIVND (reference sequence). In DNA, the CDR3 is TGTGCCAGTAGCCCAGGGACAGGCGGCGTAGATACGCAGTATTTT. This codes for CASSPGTGGVDTQYF.

This clonotype has at least ten counts. The chain couples TRBV20-1 to TRBJ2-5; D uncertain. The germline V gene has CDR1 DFQATT and CDR2 SNEGSKA (reference sequence). The CDR3 spans 15 residues. Trimming cost V 0 bases and J 2 bases, with 13 bases left between them. CDR3: CSARDGPAAQETQYF. The DNA for the CDR3 is TGCAGTGCTAGAGATGGGCCAGCCGCTCAAGAGACCCAGTACTTC.

The V call is TRBV7-3, the J call TRBJ2-1, with D tentatively TRBD2 (6 bases). Germline V lookup: CDR1 SGHTA, CDR2 FQGTGA. V shed 6 bases and J shed 4 bases, with 13 bases lying between them. CDR3 length equals 14 residues. The CDR3 DNA follows: TGTGCCAGCAGGCTCTCGGGGGTATACAATGAGCAGTTCTTC. Translated: CASRLSGVYNEQFF.

The gene calls are TRBV7-9 and TRBJ2-3; no clear D gene. The CDR3 has 13 amino acids. Looked up from germline, CDR1 is SEHNR and CDR2 is FQNEAQ (reference sequence). V gave up 5 bases and J gave up 4 bases, with 10 bases separating them. CDR3 loop: CASSPPAADTQYF. CDR3 nucleotides: TGTGCCAGCAGCCCGCCGGCGGCAGATACGCAGTATTTT. The whole variable domain, filled in from reference TRBV7-9 and TRBJ2-3, reads DTGVSQNPRHKITKRGQNVTFRCDPISEHNRLYWYRQTLGQGPEFLTYFQNEAQLEKSRLLSDRFSAERPKGSFSTLEIQRTEQGDSAMYLCASSPPAADTQYFGPGTRLTVL.

The rearrangement links TRBV15 to TRBJ1-2, with 7 bases aligning to TRBD1. The ends lost 6 bases at V and 1 base at J; junction bases unmatched: 8. The CDR3 totals 15 residues. The V gene's germline CDR1 is LNHNV and CDR2 YYDKDF (reference sequence). The CDR3 bases are TGTGCCACCAGGAGAACCGACAGGGTTAACTATGGCTACACCTTC. Amino acid sequence: CATRRTDRVNYGYTF.

The V and J genes are TRBV24-1 and TRBJ1-5; the D gene is possibly TRBD1 (5 bases). Germline CDR1 is KGHDR and CDR2 is SFDVKD. The CDR3 spans 14 residues. Between the trimmed V and J ends, which lost 4 bases and 4 bases, there was a span of 10 bases. CDR3 amino acids: CATSERGGNQPQHF. For the CDR3, the DNA is TGTGCCACCAGTGAACGGGGGGGTAATCAGCCCCAGCATTTT.

The genes are TRBV2 and TRBJ2-3; 7 nucleotides match TRBD1. V lost 6 bases, J lost 0 bases, and 0 bases stayed unmatched. The CDR3 spans 13 residues. Germline CDR1 and CDR2: SNHLY and FYNNEI. CDR3 DNA sequence: TGTGCCAGCAGAGGGGGCAGCACAGATACGCAGTATTTT. Translated: CASRGGSTDTQYF.

The gene calls are TRBV20-1 and TRBJ1-5; D is ambiguous. V dropped 1 base and J dropped 3 bases, with 4 bases sitting between them. The CDR3 contains 12 residues. The germline CDR1 and CDR2 sequences are DFQATT and SNEGSKA (reference sequence). The CDR3: CSARASNQPQHF. The CDR3 DNA is TGCAGTGCTAGAGCGTCCAATCAGCCCCAGCATTTT.

This clonotype was counted a few times. This sequence joins TRBV19 and TRBJ2-5; D might be TRBD2 (5 bases). Germline CDR1 is LNHDA and CDR2 is SQIVND (reference sequence). This CDR3 has 13 amino acids. With 5 bases removed from V and 2 bases from J, the gap between germline ends came to 9 bases. The CDR3 loop reads CASSAGPQETQYF. In DNA, the CDR3 is TGTGCCAGTAGTGCGGGCCCACAAGAGACCCAGTACTTC.

CDR3 in DNA: TGTGCCAGCAGTTTTTGGACAGGGGCTATGAACACTGAAGCTTTCTTT. Amino acid sequence: CASSFWTGAMNTEAFF. The chain links TRBV5-8 to TRBJ1-1; TRBD1 aligns across 9 bases. The germline V gene has CDR1 SGHTS and CDR2 YDEGEE. The J segment lost 0 bases and the V segment lost 5 bases, leaving 8 bases of the junction unmatched. The CDR3 is 16 residues long.

V is TRBV19 and J is TRBJ1-5, with a possible D match to TRBD1 (5 bases). CDR3 length: 13 amino acids. The V end was cut by 7 bases, the J end by 2 bases, with 9 bases between. Germline V gene data show CDR1 as LNHDA and CDR2 as SQIVND (reference sequence). CDR3 loop: CASNDRGNQPQHF. CDR3 DNA: TGTGCCAGTAACGACAGAGGCAATCAGCCCCAGCATTTT.

This clonotype was detected a few times. The chain has TRBV24-1 and TRBJ2-3; 10 nucleotides align to TRBD2. Germline V gives CDR1 KGHDR, CDR2 SFDVKD. J gave up 3 bases and V 3 bases, and 2 bases lay outside the gene matches. The length of the CDR3 is 15 residues. The CDR3 protein is CATSDQRGGTDTQYF. CDR3 sequence (DNA): TGTGCCACCAGTGATCAGCGGGGGGGGACAGATACGCAGTATTTT.

The V call is TRBV7-9, the J call TRBJ1-6; no reliable D call. V lost 6 bases, J lost 10 bases, and 13 bases lay in between. The CDR3 has 13 residues. Germline V gene sequence: CDR1 SEHNR, CDR2 FQNEAQ (reference sequence). CDR3 amino acids: CASSQVVGSPLHF. The CDR3, as DNA: TGTGCCAGCAGTCAGGTTGTGGGATCACCCCTCCACTTT.

The V gene is TRBV19, the J gene TRBJ2-5; either TRBD1 or TRBD2 may supply D (6 bases each). This CDR3 spans 15 amino acids. Germline V gene sequence: CDR1 LNHDA, CDR2 SQIVND (reference sequence). Trimming left V 3 bases short and J 5 bases short, with 16 bases between. CDR3 sequence reads: CASSILGGHEETQYF. CDR3 nucleotides: TGTGCCAGTAGTATCTTGGGGGGCCACGAGGAGACCCAGTACTTC.

This rearrangement joins TRBV20-1 to TRBJ1-1; D is unresolved. The V gene lost 0 bases and the J gene lost 5 bases, with 4 bases spanning the gap. CDR1 is DFQATT, CDR2 SNEGSKA, per germline (reference sequence). This CDR3 is built from 11 residues. The CDR3 coding sequence is TGCAGTGCTAGAGACTATACTGAAGCTTTCTTT. It encodes CSARDYTEAFF.